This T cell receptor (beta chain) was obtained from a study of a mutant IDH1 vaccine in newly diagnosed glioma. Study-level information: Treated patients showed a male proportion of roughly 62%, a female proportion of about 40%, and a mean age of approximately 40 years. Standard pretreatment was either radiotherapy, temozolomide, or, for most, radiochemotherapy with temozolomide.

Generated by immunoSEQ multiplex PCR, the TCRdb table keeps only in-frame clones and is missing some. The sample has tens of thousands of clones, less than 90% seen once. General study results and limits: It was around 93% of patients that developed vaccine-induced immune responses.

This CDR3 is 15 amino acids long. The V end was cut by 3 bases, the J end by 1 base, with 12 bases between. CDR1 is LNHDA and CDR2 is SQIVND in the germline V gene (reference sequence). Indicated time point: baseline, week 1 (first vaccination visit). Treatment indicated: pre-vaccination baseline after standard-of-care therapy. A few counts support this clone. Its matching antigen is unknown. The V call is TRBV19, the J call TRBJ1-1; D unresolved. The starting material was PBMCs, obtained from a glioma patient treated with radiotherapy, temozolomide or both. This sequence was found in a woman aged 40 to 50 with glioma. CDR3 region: CASSMGGSRNTEAFF. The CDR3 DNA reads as TGTGCCAGTAGTATGGGAGGATCGCGGAACACTGAAGCTTTCTTT.